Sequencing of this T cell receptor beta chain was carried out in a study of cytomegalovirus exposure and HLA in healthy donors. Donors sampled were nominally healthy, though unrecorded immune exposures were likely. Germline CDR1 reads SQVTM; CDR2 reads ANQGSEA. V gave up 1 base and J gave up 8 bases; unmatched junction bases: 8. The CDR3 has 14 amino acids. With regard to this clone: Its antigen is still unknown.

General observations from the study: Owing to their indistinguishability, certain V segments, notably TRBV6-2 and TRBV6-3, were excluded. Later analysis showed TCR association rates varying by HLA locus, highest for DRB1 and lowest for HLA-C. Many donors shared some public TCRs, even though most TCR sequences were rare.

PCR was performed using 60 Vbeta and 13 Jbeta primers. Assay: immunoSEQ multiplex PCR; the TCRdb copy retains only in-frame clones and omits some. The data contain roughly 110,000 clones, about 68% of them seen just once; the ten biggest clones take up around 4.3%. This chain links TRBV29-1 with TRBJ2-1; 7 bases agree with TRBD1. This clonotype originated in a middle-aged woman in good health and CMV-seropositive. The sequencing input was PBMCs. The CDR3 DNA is TGCAGCGTTGAAGGCGGAACAGGGGTGGATGAGCAGTTCTTC. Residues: CSVEGGTGVDEQFF.